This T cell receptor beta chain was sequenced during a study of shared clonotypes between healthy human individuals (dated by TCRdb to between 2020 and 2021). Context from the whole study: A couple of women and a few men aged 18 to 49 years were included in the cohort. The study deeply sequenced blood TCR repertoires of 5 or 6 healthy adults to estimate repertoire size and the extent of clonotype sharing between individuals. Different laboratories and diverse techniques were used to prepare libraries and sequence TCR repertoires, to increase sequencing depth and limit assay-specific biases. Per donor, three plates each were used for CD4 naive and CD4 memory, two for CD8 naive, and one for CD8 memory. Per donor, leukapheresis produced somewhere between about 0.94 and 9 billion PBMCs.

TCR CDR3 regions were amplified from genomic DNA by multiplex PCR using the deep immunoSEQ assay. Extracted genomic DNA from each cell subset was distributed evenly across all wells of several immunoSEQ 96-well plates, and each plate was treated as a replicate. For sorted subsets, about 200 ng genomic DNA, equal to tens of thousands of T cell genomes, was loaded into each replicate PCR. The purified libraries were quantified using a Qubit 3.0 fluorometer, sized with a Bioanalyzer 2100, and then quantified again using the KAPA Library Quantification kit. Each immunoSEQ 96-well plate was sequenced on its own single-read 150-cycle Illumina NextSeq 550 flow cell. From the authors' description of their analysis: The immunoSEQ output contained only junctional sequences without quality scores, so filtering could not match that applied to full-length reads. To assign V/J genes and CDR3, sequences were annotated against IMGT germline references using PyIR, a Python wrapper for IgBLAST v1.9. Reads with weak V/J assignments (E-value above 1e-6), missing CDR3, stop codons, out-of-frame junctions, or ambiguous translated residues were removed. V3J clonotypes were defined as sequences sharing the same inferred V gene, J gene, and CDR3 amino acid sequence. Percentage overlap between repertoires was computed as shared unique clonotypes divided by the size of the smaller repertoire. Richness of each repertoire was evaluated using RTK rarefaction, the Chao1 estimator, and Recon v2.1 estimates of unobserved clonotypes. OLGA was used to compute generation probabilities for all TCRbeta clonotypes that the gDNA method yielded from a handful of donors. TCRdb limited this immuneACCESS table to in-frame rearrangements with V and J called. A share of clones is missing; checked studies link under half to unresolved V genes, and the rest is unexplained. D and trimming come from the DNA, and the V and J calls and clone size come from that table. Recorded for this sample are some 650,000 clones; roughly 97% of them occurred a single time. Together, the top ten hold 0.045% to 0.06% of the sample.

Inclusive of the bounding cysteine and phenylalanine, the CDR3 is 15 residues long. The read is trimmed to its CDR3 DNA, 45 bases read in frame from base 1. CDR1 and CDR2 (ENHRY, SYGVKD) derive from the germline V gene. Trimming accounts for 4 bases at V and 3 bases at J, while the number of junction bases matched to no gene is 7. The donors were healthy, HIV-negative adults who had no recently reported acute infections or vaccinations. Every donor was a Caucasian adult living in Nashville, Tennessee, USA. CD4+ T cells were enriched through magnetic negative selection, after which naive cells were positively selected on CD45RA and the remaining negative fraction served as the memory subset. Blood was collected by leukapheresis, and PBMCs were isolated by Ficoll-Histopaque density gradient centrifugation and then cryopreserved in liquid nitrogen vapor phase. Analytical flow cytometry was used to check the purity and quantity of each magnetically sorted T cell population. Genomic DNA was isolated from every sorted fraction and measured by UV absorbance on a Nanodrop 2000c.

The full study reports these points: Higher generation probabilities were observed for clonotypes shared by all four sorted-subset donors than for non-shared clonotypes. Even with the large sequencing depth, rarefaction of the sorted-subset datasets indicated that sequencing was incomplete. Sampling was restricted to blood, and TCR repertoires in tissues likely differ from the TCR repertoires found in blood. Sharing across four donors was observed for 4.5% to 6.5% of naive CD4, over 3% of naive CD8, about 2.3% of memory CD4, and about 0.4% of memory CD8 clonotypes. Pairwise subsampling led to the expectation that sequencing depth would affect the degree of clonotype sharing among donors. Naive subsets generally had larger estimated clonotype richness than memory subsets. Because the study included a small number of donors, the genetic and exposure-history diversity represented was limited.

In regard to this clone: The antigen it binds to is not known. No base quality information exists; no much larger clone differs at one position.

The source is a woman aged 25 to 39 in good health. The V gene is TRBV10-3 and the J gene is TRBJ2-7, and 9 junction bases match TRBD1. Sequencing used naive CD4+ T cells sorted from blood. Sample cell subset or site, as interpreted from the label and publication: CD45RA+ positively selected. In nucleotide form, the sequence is TGTGCCATCAGTGCGGAGGGACAGGGCCACTACGAGCAGTACTTC. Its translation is CAISAEGQGHYEQYF.